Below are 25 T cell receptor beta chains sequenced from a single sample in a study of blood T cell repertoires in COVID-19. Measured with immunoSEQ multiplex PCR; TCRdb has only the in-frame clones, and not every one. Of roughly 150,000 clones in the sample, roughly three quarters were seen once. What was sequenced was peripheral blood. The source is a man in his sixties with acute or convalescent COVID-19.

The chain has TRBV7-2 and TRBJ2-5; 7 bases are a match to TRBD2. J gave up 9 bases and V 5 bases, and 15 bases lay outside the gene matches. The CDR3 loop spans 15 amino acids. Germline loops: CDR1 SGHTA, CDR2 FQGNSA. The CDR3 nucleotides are TGTGCCAGCAGCCAGAATAGCGGGTTCTCGTCGGCCCAGTACTTC. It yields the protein CASSQNSGFSSAQYF.

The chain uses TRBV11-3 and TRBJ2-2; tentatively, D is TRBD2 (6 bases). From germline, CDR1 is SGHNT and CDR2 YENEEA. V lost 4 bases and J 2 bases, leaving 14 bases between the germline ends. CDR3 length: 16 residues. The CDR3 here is CASSSRLVPNTGELFF. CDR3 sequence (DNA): TGTGCCAGCAGCTCCCGACTAGTTCCCAACACCGGGGAGCTGTTTTTT.

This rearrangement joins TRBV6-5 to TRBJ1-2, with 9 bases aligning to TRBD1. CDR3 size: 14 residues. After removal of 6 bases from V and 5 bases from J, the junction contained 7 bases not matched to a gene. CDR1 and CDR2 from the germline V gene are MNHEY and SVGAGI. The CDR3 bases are TGTGCCAGCAGGGGGGACAGGGTGGCGTATGGCTACACCTTC. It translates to CASRGDRVAYGYTF.

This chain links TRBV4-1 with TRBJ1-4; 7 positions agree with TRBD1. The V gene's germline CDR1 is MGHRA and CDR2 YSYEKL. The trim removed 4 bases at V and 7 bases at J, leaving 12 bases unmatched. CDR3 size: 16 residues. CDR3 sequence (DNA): TGCGCCAGCAGCCTACTTGGGGACAGAGGGTTTGAAAAACTGTTTTTT. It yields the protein CASSLLGDRGFEKLFF.

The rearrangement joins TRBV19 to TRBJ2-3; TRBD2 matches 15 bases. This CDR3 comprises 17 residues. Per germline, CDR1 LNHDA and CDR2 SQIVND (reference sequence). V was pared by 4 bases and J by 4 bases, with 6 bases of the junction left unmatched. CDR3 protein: CASSTGLAGGPPDTQYF. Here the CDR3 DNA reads TGTGCCAGTAGTACCGGACTAGCGGGAGGGCCCCCAGATACGCAGTATTTT.

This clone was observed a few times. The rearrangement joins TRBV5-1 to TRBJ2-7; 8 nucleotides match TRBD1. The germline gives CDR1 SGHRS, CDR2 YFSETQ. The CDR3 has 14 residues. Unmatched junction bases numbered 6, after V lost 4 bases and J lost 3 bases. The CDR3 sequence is CASSPTGADYEQYF. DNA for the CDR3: TGCGCCAGCAGCCCGACAGGGGCGGACTACGAGCAGTACTTC. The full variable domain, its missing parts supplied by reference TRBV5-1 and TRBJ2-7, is KAGVTQTPRYLIKTRGQQVTLSCSPISGHRSVSWYQQTPGQGLQFLFEYFSETQRNKGNFPGRFSGRQFSNSRSEMNVSTLELGDSALYLCASSPTGADYEQYFGPGTRLTVT.

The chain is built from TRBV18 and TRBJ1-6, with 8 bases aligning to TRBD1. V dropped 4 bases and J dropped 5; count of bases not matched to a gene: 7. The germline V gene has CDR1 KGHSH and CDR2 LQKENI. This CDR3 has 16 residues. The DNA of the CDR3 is TGTGCCAGCTCACTAGGGACAGGACCGAATAATTCACCCCTCCACTTT. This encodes CASSLGTGPNNSPLHF.

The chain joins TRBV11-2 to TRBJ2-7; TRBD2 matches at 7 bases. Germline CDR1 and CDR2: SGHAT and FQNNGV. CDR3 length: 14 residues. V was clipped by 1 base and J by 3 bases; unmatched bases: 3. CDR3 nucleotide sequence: TGTGCCAGCAGCTTAGCGCGGGGGAACTACGAGCAGTACTTC. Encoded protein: CASSLARGNYEQYF.

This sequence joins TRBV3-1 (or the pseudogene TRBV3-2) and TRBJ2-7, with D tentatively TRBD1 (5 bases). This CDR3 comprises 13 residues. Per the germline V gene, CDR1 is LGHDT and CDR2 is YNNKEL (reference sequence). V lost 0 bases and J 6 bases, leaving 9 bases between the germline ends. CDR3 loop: CASSQDTRAEQYF. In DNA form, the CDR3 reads TGTGCCAGCAGCCAAGATACCAGGGCCGAGCAGTACTTC.

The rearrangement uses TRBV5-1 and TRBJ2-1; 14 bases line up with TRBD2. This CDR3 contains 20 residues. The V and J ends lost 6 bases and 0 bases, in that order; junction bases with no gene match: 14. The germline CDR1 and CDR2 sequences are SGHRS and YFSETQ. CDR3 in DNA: TGCGCCAGCAAGCCGGAGGGACTAGCGGGAGACGGCCGCTCCTACAATGAGCAGTTCTTC. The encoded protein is CASKPEGLAGDGRSYNEQFF.

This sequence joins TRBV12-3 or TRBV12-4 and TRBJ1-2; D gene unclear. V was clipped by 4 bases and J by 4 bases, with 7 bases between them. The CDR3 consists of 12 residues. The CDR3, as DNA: TGTGCCAGCAGTTCAAGCTCCTATGGCTACACCTTC. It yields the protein CASSSSSYGYTF.

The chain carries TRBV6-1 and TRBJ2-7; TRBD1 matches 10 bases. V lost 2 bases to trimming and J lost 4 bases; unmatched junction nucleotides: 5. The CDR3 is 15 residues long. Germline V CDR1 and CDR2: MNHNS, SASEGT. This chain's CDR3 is CASSEPGQGLYEQYF. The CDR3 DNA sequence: TGTGCCAGCAGTGAACCGGGACAGGGGCTTTACGAGCAGTACTTC.

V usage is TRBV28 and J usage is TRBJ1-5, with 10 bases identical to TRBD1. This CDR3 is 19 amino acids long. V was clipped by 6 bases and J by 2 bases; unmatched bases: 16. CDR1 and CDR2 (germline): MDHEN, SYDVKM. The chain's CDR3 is CASSKQTGGAVLGNQPQHF. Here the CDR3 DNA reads TGTGCCAGCAGCAAACAGACAGGGGGCGCGGTATTAGGCAATCAGCCCCAGCATTTT. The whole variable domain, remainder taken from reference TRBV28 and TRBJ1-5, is DVKVTQSSRYLVKRTGEKVFLECVQDMDHENMFWYRQDPGLGLRLIYFSYDVKMKEKGDIPEGYSVSREKKERFSLILESASTNQTSMYLCASSKQTGGAVLGNQPQHFGDGTRLSIL.

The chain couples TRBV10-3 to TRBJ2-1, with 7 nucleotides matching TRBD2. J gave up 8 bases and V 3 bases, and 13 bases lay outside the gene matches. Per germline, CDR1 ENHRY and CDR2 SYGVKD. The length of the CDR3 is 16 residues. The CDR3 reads CAISEAGPGGVDEQFF. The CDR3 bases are TGTGCCATCAGTGAAGCGGGACCCGGAGGTGTCGATGAGCAGTTCTTC.

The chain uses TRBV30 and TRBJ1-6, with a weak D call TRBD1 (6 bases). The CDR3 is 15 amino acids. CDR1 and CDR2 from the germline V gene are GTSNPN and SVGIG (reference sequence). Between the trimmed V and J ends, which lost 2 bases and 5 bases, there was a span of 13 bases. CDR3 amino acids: CAWSPLGQNNSPLHF. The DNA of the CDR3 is TGTGCCTGGAGTCCCCTCGGACAGAATAATTCACCCCTCCACTTT.

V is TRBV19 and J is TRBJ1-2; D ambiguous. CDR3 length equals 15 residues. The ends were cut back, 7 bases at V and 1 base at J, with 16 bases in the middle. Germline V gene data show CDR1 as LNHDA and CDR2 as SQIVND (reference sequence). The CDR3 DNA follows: TGTGCCAGTACCCTAGACGCGGTCGGTAACTATGGCTACACCTTC. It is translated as CASTLDAVGNYGYTF. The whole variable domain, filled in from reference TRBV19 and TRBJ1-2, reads DGGITQSPKYLFRKEGQNVTLSCEQNLNHDAMYWYRQDPGQGLRLIYYSQIVNDFQKGDIAEGYSVSREKKESFPLTVTSAQKNPTAFYLCASTLDAVGNYGYTFGSGTRLTVV.

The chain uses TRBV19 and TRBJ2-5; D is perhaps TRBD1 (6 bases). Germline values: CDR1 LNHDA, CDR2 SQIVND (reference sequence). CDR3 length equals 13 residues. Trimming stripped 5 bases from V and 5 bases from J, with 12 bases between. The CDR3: CASSGGRGETQYF. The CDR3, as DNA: TGTGCCAGTAGTGGTGGCAGGGGCGAGACCCAGTACTTC.

For the CDR3, the DNA is TGTGCCAGCAGTTACTCGTTGGAGCGGGGGAGCACAGATACGCAGTATTTT. It translates to CASSYSLERGSTDTQYF. The gene calls are TRBV6-2 or TRBV6-3 and TRBJ2-3, with 8 bases that match TRBD2. CDR3 size: 17 residues. J lost 0 bases, V lost 0 bases, and 5 bases had no gene match. Per germline, CDR1 MNHEY and CDR2 SVGEGT.

The CDR3 spells CASSLGQSLNTGELFF. In nucleotides, the CDR3 is TGTGCCAGCAGCCTCGGACAGAGCTTGAACACCGGGGAGCTGTTTTTT. The chain carries TRBV7-6 and TRBJ2-2, with D perhaps matching TRBD1 (6 bases). Looked up from germline, CDR1 is SGHVS and CDR2 is FNYEAQ. The CDR3 totals 16 residues. With 5 bases removed from V and 1 base from J, the gap between germline ends came to 14 bases.

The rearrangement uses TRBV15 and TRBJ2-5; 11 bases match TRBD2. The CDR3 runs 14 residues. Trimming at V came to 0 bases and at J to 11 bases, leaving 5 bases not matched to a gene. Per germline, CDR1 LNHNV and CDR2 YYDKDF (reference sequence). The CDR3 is CATSRELAGAQQYF. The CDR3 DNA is TGTGCCACCAGCAGAGAACTAGCGGGGGCCCAGCAGTACTTC.

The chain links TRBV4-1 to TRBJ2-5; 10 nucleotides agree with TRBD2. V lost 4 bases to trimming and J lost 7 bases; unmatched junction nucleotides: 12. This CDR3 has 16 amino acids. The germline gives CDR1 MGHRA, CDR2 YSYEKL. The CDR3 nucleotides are TGCGCCAGCAGCCCCCAGCGGGAGGGCCAGTGGGGGACCCAGTACTTC. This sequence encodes CASSPQREGQWGTQYF.

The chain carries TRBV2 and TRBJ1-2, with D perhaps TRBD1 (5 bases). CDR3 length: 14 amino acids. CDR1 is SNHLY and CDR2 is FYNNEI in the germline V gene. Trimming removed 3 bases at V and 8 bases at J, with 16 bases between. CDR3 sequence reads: CASSDNRRKQGYTF. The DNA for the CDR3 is TGTGCCAGCAGTGACAACAGGAGAAAACAAGGCTACACCTTC.

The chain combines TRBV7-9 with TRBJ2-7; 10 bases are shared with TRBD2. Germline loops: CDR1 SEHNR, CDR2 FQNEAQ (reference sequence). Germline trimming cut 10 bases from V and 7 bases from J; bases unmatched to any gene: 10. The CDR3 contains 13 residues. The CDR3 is CAISGLAGVEQYF. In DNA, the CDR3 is TGTGCCATTTCGGGGCTAGCGGGAGTAGAGCAGTACTTC.

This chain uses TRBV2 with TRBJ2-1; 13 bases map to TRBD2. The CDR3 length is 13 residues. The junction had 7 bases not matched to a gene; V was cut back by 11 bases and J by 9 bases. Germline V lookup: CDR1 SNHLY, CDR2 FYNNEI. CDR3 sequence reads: CAGGLAGVIEQFF. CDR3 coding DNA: TGTGCCGGCGGACTAGCGGGAGTAATTGAGCAGTTCTTC.

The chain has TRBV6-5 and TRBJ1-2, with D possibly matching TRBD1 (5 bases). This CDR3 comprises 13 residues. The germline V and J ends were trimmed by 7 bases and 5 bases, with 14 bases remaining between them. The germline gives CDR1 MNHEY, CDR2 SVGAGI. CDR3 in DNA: TGTGCCAGCATCCAGGGCATGGGGTATGGCTACACCTTC. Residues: CASIQGMGYGYTF.